These T cell receptor beta chains were read from a single sample in a study of shared clonotypes between healthy human individuals. Produced via immunoSEQ multiplex PCR; TCRdb's table is partial and in-frame only. Among 450,000 to 500,000 clones listed, 81% were seen once. The sample consisted of PBMCs. The receptors come from a woman in her thirties or forties in good health. Some clones in this sample may be carry-over from other donors' samples. Both conserved end residues are trimmed from each CDR3.

length: 14; V: TRBV6-1; J: TRBJ2-6; CDR3: ASSEFDFSGANVLT
length: 13; V: TRBV28; J: TRBJ1-5; CDR3: ASSLGGASNQPQH
length: 12; V: TRBV11-2; J: TRBJ2-7; CDR3: ASSLGVGSYEQY
length: 9; V: TRBV2; J: TRBJ2-7; CDR3: ASSEGGEQY
length: 10; V: TRBV27; J: TRBJ1-1; CDR3: ASRQRGTEAF
length: 13; V: TRBV6-5; J: TRBJ2-7; CDR3: ASRPIAGLSYEQY
length: 16; V: TRBV7-8; J: TRBJ2-7; CDR3: ASSLNLGGLAGEYEQY
length: 11; V: TRBV7-2; J: TRBJ2-5; CDR3: ASSLGFEETQY
length: 11; V: TRBV7-6; J: TRBJ1-5; CDR3: ASSFSDNQPQH
length: 10; V: TRBV28; J: TRBJ2-1; CDR3: GIASPNNEQF
length: 10; V: TRBV25-1; J: TRBJ1-5; CDR3: ASSQGNQPQH
length: 11; V: TRBV5-6; J: TRBJ2-5; CDR3: ASSLLAVETQY
length: 13; V: TRBV28; J: TRBJ1-2; CDR3: ASSALQGSSYGYT
length: 14; V: TRBV5-4; J: TRBJ2-7; CDR3: ASSLSGTGGLYEQY
length: 11; V: TRBV5-1; J: TRBJ1-2; CDR3: ASSFGGENGYT
length: 11; V: TRBV19; J: TRBJ1-2; CDR3: ASTTGGTTGYT
length: 12; V: TRBV19; J: TRBJ2-2; CDR3: ASSLHRDTGELF
length: 14; V: TRBV10-3; J: TRBJ1-1; CDR3: AITSTTPKESTEAF
length: 10; V: TRBV11-2; J: TRBJ2-7; CDR3: ASSFVPYEQY
length: 12; V: TRBV28; J: TRBJ2-1; CDR3: ASAISGSSYREF
length: 11; V: TRBV6-5; J: TRBJ1-2; CDR3: ASTPDPLRGYT
length: 14; V: TRBV21-1; J: TRBJ2-1; CDR3: ASSTPLRTTTAEQF
length: 11; V: TRBV25-1; J: TRBJ2-7; CDR3: ASSRTGVYEQY
length: 13; V: TRBV27; J: TRBJ2-3; CDR3: ASSLSIRLEDTQY
length: 13; V: TRBV11-2; J: TRBJ2-7; CDR3: ASTIRDRPKGEQY
length: 13; V: TRBV6-4; J: TRBJ2-2; CDR3: ASSEIAGESGELF
length: 13; V: TRBV6-6; J: TRBJ2-7; CDR3: ASSYSFYTPYEQY
length: 14; V: TRBV6-6; J: TRBJ2-7; CDR3: ASSYTRLGDSYEQY
length: 12; V: TRBV30; J: TRBJ2-7; CDR3: AWSDGAPVDEQY
length: 13; V: TRBV19; J: TRBJ1-2; CDR3: ASSRTPFANYGYT
length: 14; V: TRBV2; J: TRBJ2-7; CDR3: ASTGTSGSGSYEQY
length: 12; V: TRBV11-3; J: TRBJ2-7; CDR3: ASSLGGDGYEQY
length: 11; V: TRBV6-1; J: TRBJ2-7; CDR3: ASSATVQYEQY
length: 12; V: TRBV6-1; J: TRBJ1-1; CDR3: ASSQKLDRPQAF
length: 12; V: TRBV18; J: TRBJ2-7; CDR3: ASSPPSGVGEQY
length: 15; V: TRBV5-4; J: TRBJ2-7; CDR3: ASSSGTSGRALNEQY
length: 13; V: TRBV28; J: TRBJ2-3; CDR3: ASSSDIGHTDTQY
length: 13; V: TRBV9; J: TRBJ2-2; CDR3: ASSSGPGRSGELF
length: 14; V: TRBV9; J: TRBJ2-1; CDR3: ASSPSGRAIHNEQF
length: 12; V: TRBV4-1; J: TRBJ2-5; CDR3: ASSQAGVQETQY
length: 16; V: TRBV10-3; J: TRBJ2-1; CDR3: AIRGTSGALSSYNEQF
length: 12; V: TRBV15; J: TRBJ1-1; CDR3: ATSRDLTGTEAF
length: 11; V: TRBV6-5; J: TRBJ2-3; CDR3: ASSKQGTDTQY
length: 10; V: TRBV10-2; J: TRBJ1-1; CDR3: ASIGQHTEAF
length: 14; V: TRBV18; J: TRBJ2-2; CDR3: ASSPSQGAATGELF
length: 13; V: TRBV6-6; J: TRBJ1-5; CDR3: ASSYGTRDYQPQH
length: 12; V: TRBV30; J: TRBJ2-1; CDR3: AWSVLAGGPKPL
length: 12; V: TRBV18; J: TRBJ2-2; CDR3: ASLGQLNTGELF